Shown below are 27 T cell receptor beta chains from a single sample sequenced in a study of tumor and adjacent non-tumor tissue in lung cancer. RNA was extracted from bulk tissue without any cell sorting. Three rounds of nested PCR, following a modified ARM-PCR protocol, produced the TCRbeta library. A single record per CDR3 protein comes from TCRdb applying MiXCR to the multiplex PCR reads. The data contain 120,000 or so distinct CDR3 sequences, 55% to 75% of them singletons. Sequenced input: lung tumor tissue. The source of these receptors is a young man with non-small cell lung cancer.

Of note for this clonotype: An end of the junction differs from the germline gene, which may be a read error. V and J are TRBV29-1 and TRBJ1-1, with D perhaps matching TRBD1 (5 bases). CDR3 length: 12 amino acids. The germline V gene has CDR1 SQVTM and CDR2 ANQGSEA. The CDR3 nucleotides read TGCAGCGTTGTTTGGCAGGGCATTGAAGCCTTCTTT. It codes for CSVVWQGIEAFF.

Notes on this clonotype: Germline is not matched at one junction end, which may reflect a read error. The chain recombines TRBV12-3 or TRBV12-4 with TRBJ2-1; D possibly corresponds to TRBD2 (5 bases). The CDR3 runs 11 residues. The CDR3 nucleotides are TGTGTCAGCAGTCGGGAAAATGAGCAGTTCTTC. It yields the protein CVSSRENEQFF.

This clonotype was observed once. Since a much larger clone is just one base distant, this may be a read error. The gene calls are TRBV20-1 and TRBJ2-3; 9 bases are shared with TRBD1. The CDR3 has 14 residues. Per the germline V gene, CDR1 is DFQATT and CDR2 is SNEGSKA (reference sequence). CDR3 in amino acids: CSAGQGRSTHTQYF. CDR3 nucleotide sequence: TGCAGTGCTGGACAGGGGCGAAGCACACATACGCAGTATTTT.

This clonotype was picked up one time. A much larger clone sits a single nucleotide away, making a read error possible. Since the CDR3 does not end with the conserved phenylalanine or tryptophan, this likely comes from a read error. This chain uses TRBV28 with TRBJ2-3; D perhaps matches TRBD2 (6 bases). The V end was cut by 6 bases, the J end by 2 bases, with 15 bases between. Germline V lookup: CDR1 MDHEN, CDR2 SYDVKM. There are 15 residues in the CDR3. The CDR3 loop reads CASSPGGPHTDTQYS. The CDR3 DNA follows: TGTGCCAGCAGCCCCGGGGGTCCTCACACAGATACGCAGTATTCT.

Concerning this clonotype itself: Germline is not matched at one junction end, which may reflect a read error. This chain links TRBV9 with TRBJ2-2; D perhaps matches TRBD1 (5 bases). Germline V gives CDR1 SGDLS, CDR2 YYNGEE. CDR3 length equals 17 residues. The CDR3 spells CASSLDSEPSNIGELFF. The CDR3 DNA reads TGTGCCAGCAGCCTAGACAGTGAGCCTTCGAACATCGGGGAGCTGTTTTTT.

Worth noting for this clonotype: The junction does not match germline at one end; this may be a read error. The rearrangement joins TRBV20-1 to TRBJ2-3; 8 bases match TRBD1. The germline V gene encodes CDR1 DFQATT and CDR2 SNEGSKA (reference sequence). The CDR3 runs 12 residues. CDR3 amino acids: CSATGQGTDTHF. As DNA, the CDR3 is TGCAGTGCTACTGGACAGGGCACAGATACGCATTTT.

The V call is TRBV4-2, the J call TRBJ2-7; possible D gene TRBD1, 6 bases. The CDR3 runs to 15 residues. Trimming removed 3 bases from V and 3 bases from J, with 15 bases in between. Germline V CDR1 and CDR2: LGHNA, YNFKEQ. The CDR3, as DNA: TGTGCCAGCAGCCATCAGGGGACAAGGGACTACGAGCAGTACTTC. It is translated as CASSHQGTRDYEQYF.

Regarding this clonotype: One junction end disagrees with the germline gene, perhaps due to a read error. The V and J genes are TRBV29-1 and TRBJ2-1; TRBD2 is a possible D gene (6 bases). The CDR3 runs to 12 residues. Germline assignment: CDR1 SQVTM and CDR2 ANQGSEA. CDR3: CSVGGEYNELFF. The CDR3 coding sequence is TGCAGCGTTGGCGGGGAGTACAATGAGCTGTTCTTC.

As regards this clonotype: A read error is likely, as this CDR3 ends without the conserved phenylalanine or tryptophan. V is TRBV11-2 and J is TRBJ2-1; the D gene is possibly TRBD2 (5 bases). Trimming shortened V by 9 bases and J by 1 base, and 22 bases separated the two germline ends. Germline V lookup: CDR1 SGHAT, CDR2 FQNNGV. This CDR3 comprises 17 residues. The CDR3 DNA reads as TGTGCCAGTAGTCCCCCTAGCAGGAGAAAATCCTACAATGAGCAGTTCTCC. Protein product: CASSPPSRRKSYNEQFS.

Comments on this clonotype: This could be a read error, since a much larger clone is one nucleotide away. The V gene is TRBV4-1, the J gene TRBJ1-1; no clear D. The CDR3 is 11 amino acids. The germline gives CDR1 MGHRA, CDR2 YSYEKL. The CDR3 spells CTSSQVGEAFF. Here the CDR3 DNA reads TGCACCAGCAGCCAAGTTGGTGAAGCTTTCTTT.

The count of this clonotype is one. A much larger clone lies one base from this, so it may be a read error. The chain is built from TRBV6-2 or TRBV6-3 and TRBJ2-1; D call uncertain. The CDR3 is 13 amino acids. Germline CDR1 reads MNHEY; CDR2 reads SVGEGT. The CDR3, as DNA: TGTACCAGCACCCGAACACCCTACAATGAGCAGTTCTTC. This gives the protein CTSTRTPYNEQFF.

In this sample, this clonotype is medium-sized. The V call is TRBV11-2, the J call TRBJ2-7; 10 bases match TRBD1. The CDR3 length is 15 residues. Germline CDR1 is SGHAT and CDR2 is FQNNGV. J gave up 1 base and V 5 bases, and 5 bases lay outside the gene matches. CDR3 in amino acids: CASSIPGQGSYEQYF. In DNA form, the CDR3 reads TGTGCCAGCAGCATACCGGGACAGGGGTCCTACGAGCAGTACTTC.

Remarks on this clonotype: Germline is not matched at one junction end, which may reflect a read error. J is TRBJ2-5 and V is TRBV20-1, with TRBD2 matching over 14 bases. Germline CDR1 and CDR2: DFQATT and SNEGSKA (reference sequence). The CDR3 covers 14 residues. This CDR3 reads CSAMGLAGAETQYF. The CDR3 bases are TGTAGTGCTATGGGACTAGCGGGGGCGGAGACCCAGTACTTC.

With regard to this clonotype: Because the CDR3 is missing its conserved closing phenylalanine or tryptophan, this is likely a read error. The V call is TRBV11-2, the J call TRBJ2-7; D remains ambiguous. This CDR3 spans 17 amino acids. CDR1 is SGHAT and CDR2 is FQNNGV in the germline V gene. V dropped 5 bases and J dropped 10 bases, with 30 bases sitting between them. The DNA of the CDR3 is TGTGCCAGCAGCAAACCCCAAGGACCGATCGATAAGGGCGATCAGTACTTA. Translation: CASSKPQGPIDKGDQYL.

V gene TRBV6-5 combines with J gene TRBJ2-6; D call uncertain. V lost 6 bases and J lost 0, with 18 bases in between. Per the germline V gene, CDR1 is MNHEY and CDR2 is SVGAGI. The CDR3 consists of 18 residues. In DNA, the CDR3 is TGTGCCAGCAGCTTAACCATCGCATGGACCTCTGGGGCCAACGTCCTGACTTTC. Its protein product is CASSLTIAWTSGANVLTF.

The gene calls are TRBV24-1 and TRBJ2-7; TRBD1 agrees at 8 bases. CDR3 length: 15 amino acids. The trim removed 8 bases at V and 6 bases at J, leaving 14 bases unmatched. Germline CDR1 KGHDR, CDR2 SFDVKD. CDR3 DNA: TGTGCCACCATCGATTATGGGACAGGCCGGCGCGAGCAGTACTTC. It codes for CATIDYGTGRREQYF.

A remark on this clonotype: An end of the junction differs from the germline gene, which may be a read error. The chain employs TRBV20-1 and TRBJ2-5; D is possibly TRBD1 (6 bases). The CDR3 has 15 residues. Germline CDR1 is DFQATT and CDR2 is SNEGSKA (reference sequence). CDR3 coding DNA: TGCAGTGCTCAAGAGGACAGCAGGTTGCAAGAGACCCAGTGTTTC. Its protein is CSAQEDSRLQETQCF.

The table lists this clonotype with a few counts. This is likely a read error, given that the CDR3 carries no conserved phenylalanine or tryptophan at its end. The chain couples TRBV11-2 to TRBJ2-7; D gene unclear. Looked up from germline, CDR1 is SGHAT and CDR2 is FQNNGV. The CDR3 spans 13 residues. Trimming removed 7 bases from V and 2 bases from J, with 12 bases in between. DNA of the CDR3: TGTGCCAGCAACCAAGACGCGGCCTACGAGCAGTACTTA. The encoded protein is CASNQDAAYEQYL.

V and J are TRBV12-3 or TRBV12-4 and TRBJ2-3, with D unclear. V lost 5 bases and J lost 6, with 15 bases in between. The CDR3 length is 14 residues. CDR3 DNA sequence: TGTGCCAGCAGTCCCCAACAGTCACCTGATACGCAGTATTTT. Protein: CASSPQQSPDTQYF.

As concerns this clonotype: A read error may account for a junction end that differs from germline. The J gene is TRBJ2-5, the V gene TRBV11-2, with D possibly matching TRBD1 (5 bases). Germline values: CDR1 SGHAT, CDR2 FQNNGV. The CDR3 covers 14 residues. CDR3 in amino acids: CASRALQGKETHYF. CDR3 nucleotides: TGTGCCAGCAGGGCACTCCAGGGTAAAGAGACCCACTACTTC.

To note about this clonotype: A much larger clonotype is one base distant, so this may be a read error. The chain employs TRBV24-1 and TRBJ2-5; the match to TRBD1 covers 10 bases. The CDR3 is 15 amino acids. The germline gives CDR1 KGHDR, CDR2 SFDVKD. CDR3 sequence: CATSDPGTGEETQCF. CDR3 in DNA: TGTGCCACCAGTGATCCTGGGACAGGGGAAGAGACCCAGTGCTTC.

Details on this clonotype: At one boundary the junction diverges from the germline segment, which might be a read error. This chain connects TRBV28 to TRBJ2-7, with 7 bases identical to TRBD2. The CDR3 extends over 14 amino acids. The germline CDR1 and CDR2 sequences are MDHEN and SYDVKM. The CDR3 DNA sequence: TGTACCAGCGGGGCTAGGGCGGGAGACTACGAGCAGTACTTC. This translates into CTSGARAGDYEQYF.

Regarding this clonotype: Because the CDR3 is missing its conserved closing phenylalanine or tryptophan, this is likely a read error. The chain uses TRBV10-3 and TRBJ1-6; D unclear. Germline CDR1 and CDR2: ENHRY and SYGVKD. V was pared by 0 bases and J by 2 bases, with 8 bases between. The CDR3 loop spans 16 amino acids. Here the CDR3 DNA reads TGTGCCATCAGTGAGTCGAGCAGCCCCTATAATTCACCCCTCCACTTG. Translating gives CAISESSSPYNSPLHL.

This clonotype occurred once. At one end the junction does not follow the germline gene, possibly because of a read error. The chain combines TRBV11-2 with TRBJ1-3; perhaps TRBD1 as D (5 bases). The CDR3 totals 13 residues. The germline V gene encodes CDR1 SGHAT and CDR2 FQNNGV. CDR3 nucleotide sequence: TGCGCCAGCAGCGTGGGGCTGGGAAACACCATATATTTT. Amino acid sequence: CASSVGLGNTIYF.

To note about this clonotype: The conserved phenylalanine or tryptophan is not found at the CDR3 terminus, so this likely reflects a read error. The V call is TRBV6-6, the J call TRBJ1-5; D remains unclear. This CDR3 has 14 amino acids. Looked up from germline, CDR1 is MNHNY and CDR2 is SVGAGI (reference sequence). V shed 6 bases and J shed 6 bases, with 15 bases lying between them. The chain's CDR3 is CASSVASPSQPQHL. The DNA for the CDR3 is TGTGCCAGCAGCGTCGCTTCTCCTAGTCAGCCCCAGCATCTT.

Points on this clonotype: Likely a read error: the CDR3 ends without its conserved phenylalanine or tryptophan. The CDR3 spells CASSYELAGGEQYL. CDR3 nucleotides: TGTGCCAGCAGTTACGAACTAGCGGGCGGCGAGCAGTACTTG. This chain joins TRBV6-2 or TRBV6-3 and TRBJ2-7, with TRBD2 matching 9 bases. CDR1 is MNHEY and CDR2 is SVGEGT in the germline V gene. J gave up 6 bases and V 2 bases, and 5 bases lay outside the gene matches. The CDR3 extends over 14 amino acids.

For this clonotype: At one end the junction does not follow the germline gene, possibly because of a read error. V is TRBV6-5 and J is TRBJ2-3, with no clear D. The germline CDR1 and CDR2 sequences are MNHEY and SVGAGI. The CDR3 spans 13 residues. The CDR3 loop is CASSSLSIDRQYF. DNA of the CDR3: TGTGCCAGCAGTTCCCTGAGCATCGATAGGCAGTATTTT.